Presented here are 26 T cell receptor beta chains from one specimen sequenced in a study of shared clonotypes between healthy human individuals. CD45RO-negative cells were positively selected for CCR7, leaving out terminally differentiated effector memory CD45RA+ cells. This table comes from immunoSEQ multiplex PCR, and its TCRdb copy is limited to in-frame clones, with some not included. The sample holds about 610,000 clones, about 96% seen once. Source material: naive CD8+ T cells sorted from blood. The receptors come from a woman in her thirties in good health.

V gene TRBV19 combines with J gene TRBJ2-3; 8 bases are a match to TRBD2. The CDR3 spans 14 residues. V lost 4 bases, J lost 6 bases, and 6 bases stayed unmatched. Germline V gives CDR1 LNHDA, CDR2 SQIVND (reference sequence). CDR3 loop: CASSTGLAGDTQYF. DNA of the CDR3: TGTGCCAGTAGTACCGGGTTAGCGGGGGATACGCAGTATTTT.

The rearrangement links TRBV19 to TRBJ1-5; 7 positions agree with TRBD1. Germline CDR1 is LNHDA and CDR2 is SQIVND (reference sequence). This CDR3 spans 17 amino acids. V was clipped by 4 bases and J by 0 bases; unmatched bases: 9. The CDR3: CASSTPGGTDSNQPQHF. CDR3 DNA sequence: TGTGCCAGTAGTACCCCGGGTGGGACAGATAGCAATCAGCCCCAGCATTTT.

The chain carries TRBV28 and TRBJ2-1; 9 bases line up with TRBD2. The CDR3 consists of 15 residues. V dropped 2 bases and J dropped 7; count of bases not matched to a gene: 6. The germline gives CDR1 MDHEN, CDR2 SYDVKM. CDR3 coding DNA: TGTGCCAGCAGTTTAAGGATTAGCGGGAGAAATGAGCAGTTCTTC. Protein product: CASSLRISGRNEQFF.

This chain uses TRBV28 with TRBJ1-1; D gene unclear. V was clipped by 3 bases and J by 1 base, with 6 bases between them. CDR3 length: 13 amino acids. The V gene's germline CDR1 is MDHEN and CDR2 SYDVKM. CDR3 coding DNA: TGTGCCAGCAGTTTTAACGAGAACACTGAAGCTTTCTTT. Translated, it gives CASSFNENTEAFF.

A note on this clone: This sample includes further DNA sequences coding for the same CDR3. This chain connects TRBV5-6 to TRBJ2-7; the D is unclear. Between the trimmed V and J ends, which lost 0 bases and 2 bases, there was a span of 6 bases. Germline loops: CDR1 SGHDT, CDR2 YYEEEE. CDR3 size: 13 residues. The CDR3 loop is CASSLGEAYEQYF. The CDR3 nucleotides are TGTGCCAGCAGCTTGGGGGAAGCCTACGAGCAGTACTTC.

This clone was seen just once. This chain connects TRBV27 to TRBJ2-5, with 7 positions matching TRBD1. The DNA end favors TRBJ2-7, so the J call may be wrong. The CDR3 contains 14 residues. Per germline, CDR1 MNHEY and CDR2 SMNVEV (reference sequence). In DNA, the CDR3 is TGTGCCAGCAGTTTCTCCGGGACAGCCTACGAGCAGTACTTC. Translating gives CASSFSGTAYEQYF.

The rearrangement joins TRBV6-6 to TRBJ2-5, with TRBD1 matching 8 bases. The junction had 7 bases not matched to a gene; V was cut back by 0 bases and J by 4 bases. Germline CDR1 MNHNY, CDR2 SVGAGI (reference sequence). CDR3 length: 16 amino acids. The CDR3 nucleotides read TGTGCCAGCAGTTACTCCGGACAGGGAACGTCAGAGACCCAGTACTTC. Translation: CASSYSGQGTSETQYF.

This rearrangement joins TRBV2 to TRBJ2-7, with 7 bases aligning to TRBD2. From germline, CDR1 is SNHLY and CDR2 FYNNEI. The CDR3 runs 15 residues. After removal of 0 bases from V and 3 bases from J, the junction contained 5 bases not matched to a gene. The CDR3 bases are TGTGCCAGCAGTGAAGCCGGTGGGGAGGGCTACGAGCAGTACTTC. Amino acids: CASSEAGGEGYEQYF. Variable domain in full (rest from reference TRBV2 and TRBJ2-7): EPEVTQTPSHQVTQMGQEVILRCVPISNHLYFYWYRQILGQKVEFLVSFYNNEISEKSEIFDDQFSVERPDGSNFTLKIRSTKLEDSAMYFCASSEAGGEGYEQYFGPGTRLTVT.

The J gene is TRBJ2-1, the V gene TRBV30, with TRBD2 matching over 8 bases. Germline CDR1 GTSNPN, CDR2 SVGIG (reference sequence). The CDR3 length is 17 residues. V gave up 5 bases and J gave up 0 bases; unmatched junction bases: 12. The chain's CDR3 is CAWEPASGPGSYNEQFF. CDR3 in DNA: TGTGCCTGGGAACCGGCTAGCGGGCCGGGCTCCTACAATGAGCAGTTCTTC.

As concerns this clone: The same CDR3 also results from other DNA sequences found in this sample. The rearrangement joins TRBV15 to TRBJ2-2; D unresolved. Germline assignment: CDR1 LNHNV and CDR2 YYDKDF (reference sequence). The V gene lost 1 base and the J gene lost 5 bases, with 2 bases spanning the gap. The CDR3 length is 12 residues. For the CDR3, the DNA is TGTGCCACCAGCAGAGGAACCGGGGAGCTGTTTTTT. Amino acid sequence: CATSRGTGELFF.

The chain carries TRBV11-2 and TRBJ1-1, with D perhaps matching TRBD1 (6 bases). V lost 4 bases and J 4 bases, leaving 16 bases between the germline ends. CDR1 SGHAT and CDR2 FQNNGV come from the germline V gene. This CDR3 is 15 amino acids long. The CDR3 loop reads CASSYDLRGGTEAFF. DNA of the CDR3: TGTGCCAGCAGCTATGACCTCAGGGGTGGCACTGAAGCTTTCTTT.

Here the CDR3 DNA reads TGTGCCAGCAGTTTATATCCGGGTGCCTATGGCTACACCTTC. Its protein is CASSLYPGAYGYTF. This chain uses TRBV27 with TRBJ1-2; D is ambiguous. In germline, CDR1 is MNHEY, CDR2 SMNVEV (reference sequence). Between the trimmed V and J ends, which lost 1 base and 4 bases, there was a span of 10 bases. The CDR3 has 14 amino acids.

V usage is TRBV7-7 and J usage is TRBJ2-1; tentatively, D is TRBD2 (6 bases). With 2 bases removed from V and 7 bases from J, the gap between germline ends came to 9 bases. CDR1 SSHAT and CDR2 FNYEAQ come from the germline V gene (reference sequence). This CDR3 contains 13 residues. The chain's CDR3 is CASSLSGVNEQFF. The CDR3 coding sequence is TGTGCCAGCAGCTTATCGGGAGTGAATGAGCAGTTCTTC.

V is TRBV15 and J is TRBJ2-1, with 10 bases lining up with TRBD2. The CDR3 has 15 residues. Germline V gives CDR1 LNHNV, CDR2 YYDKDF (reference sequence). The V and J ends lost 5 bases and 6 bases, in that order; junction bases with no gene match: 7. The CDR3 region is CATSLRTSGTNEQFF. The CDR3 DNA reads as TGTGCCACCAGCCTCCGGACTAGCGGTACCAATGAGCAGTTCTTC.

V and J are TRBV27 and TRBJ2-7, with D maybe TRBD2 (6 bases). The germline V gene has CDR1 MNHEY and CDR2 SMNVEV (reference sequence). Trimming cost V 7 bases and J 4 bases, with 14 bases left between them. The CDR3 is made up of 13 amino acids. The CDR3 bases are TGTGCCAGCATCGGCGGGACGGGATACGAGCAGTACTTC. The encoded protein is CASIGGTGYEQYF.

V and J are TRBV27 and TRBJ1-5; no definite D call. Germline assignment: CDR1 MNHEY and CDR2 SMNVEV (reference sequence). This CDR3 has 15 residues. Trimming pared 4 bases from V and 11 bases from J, leaving 21 bases between. In nucleotides, the CDR3 is TGTGCCAGCAGTTCCTCGGACGGAGGAGTTGCGACCCAGCATTTT. Its protein product is CASSSSDGGVATQHF.

This chain joins TRBV27 and TRBJ1-2, with 7 nucleotides matching TRBD1. V trimming: 3 bases; J trimming: 8 bases; junction bases outside the gene matches: 6. The CDR3 totals 13 residues. Per the germline V gene, CDR1 is MNHEY and CDR2 is SMNVEV (reference sequence). In DNA, the CDR3 is TGTGCCAGCAGTTTCAGTCAGGGGGTAGGCTACACCTTC. Residues: CASSFSQGVGYTF.

The J gene is TRBJ2-1, the V gene TRBV7-9, with D perhaps TRBD2 (5 bases). The CDR3 is 14 residues long. CDR1 and CDR2 (germline): SEHNR, FQNEAQ (reference sequence). V was shortened by 5 bases and J by 6 bases, with 14 bases between the two germline ends. This CDR3 reads CASSPRTGPNEQFF. The DNA of the CDR3 is TGTGCCAGCAGCCCCAGGACTGGTCCCAATGAGCAGTTCTTC.

The CDR3 bases are TGTGCCAGCAGTTTAACAGGGAGGGGCGAGCAGTACTTC. Amino acids: CASSLTGRGEQYF. This chain joins TRBV28 and TRBJ2-7; a possible D gene is TRBD2 (7 bases). The CDR3 is made up of 13 amino acids. In germline, CDR1 is MDHEN, CDR2 SYDVKM. Trimming took 2 bases from V and 6 from J, leaving 11 bases between them.

The chain carries TRBV29-1 and TRBJ2-5, with a possible D match to TRBD1 (5 bases). CDR1 and CDR2 from the germline V gene are SQVTM and ANQGSEA. V was pared by 8 bases and J by 2 bases, with 12 bases between. This CDR3 is built from 12 residues. The DNA for the CDR3 is TGCAGCTACGAAAGGGGACAAGAGACCCAGTACTTC. Translation gives CSYERGQETQYF.

The chain has TRBV18 and TRBJ2-5; D is perhaps TRBD2 (6 bases). The germline V and J ends were trimmed by 2 bases and 2 bases, with 15 bases remaining between them. Germline V lookup: CDR1 KGHSH, CDR2 LQKENI. There are 16 residues in the CDR3. CDR3 in DNA: TGTGCCAGCTCACCAGAGGGAGGAGGGAATCAAGAGACCCAGTACTTC. Translating gives CASSPEGGGNQETQYF.

V usage is TRBV6-1 and J usage is TRBJ2-7; TRBD2 aligns across 10 bases. The CDR3 sequence is 15 residues long. Germline V gives CDR1 MNHNS, CDR2 SASEGT. After removal of 7 bases from V and 4 bases from J, the junction contained 10 bases not matched to a gene. DNA of the CDR3: TGTGCCAGCACCGAGGCGGCTAGCGGGAGATACGAGCAGTACTTC. As protein: CASTEAASGRYEQYF.

The V and J genes are TRBV27 and TRBJ1-1; possible D gene TRBD1, 6 bases. The CDR3 consists of 15 residues. CDR1 and CDR2 (germline): MNHEY, SMNVEV (reference sequence). Trimming left V 1 base short and J 1 base short, with 10 bases between. The CDR3, as DNA: TGTGCCAGCAGTTTATTTCAGGGGAAGAACACTGAAGCTTTCTTT. Translating gives CASSLFQGKNTEAFF.

This chain links TRBV27 with TRBJ2-7; 8 positions match TRBD1. The CDR3 loop spans 14 amino acids. Germline CDR1 and CDR2: MNHEY and SMNVEV (reference sequence). Trimming at V came to 7 bases and at J to 2 bases, leaving 7 bases not matched to a gene. The CDR3 here is CASTSGQGPYEQYF. The DNA for the CDR3 is TGTGCCAGCACTTCCGGACAGGGTCCCTACGAGCAGTACTTC.

This chain joins TRBV10-3 and TRBJ2-1; TRBD2 aligns across 11 bases. V lost 3 bases and J lost 9; bases outside the gene matches: 7. The length of the CDR3 is 15 residues. The germline CDR1 and CDR2 sequences are ENHRY and SYGVKD. CDR3 DNA: TGTGCCATCAGTGATTCGGTAGCGGGAGGGGTTGAGCAGTTCTTC. This encodes CAISDSVAGGVEQFF.

The CDR3 spells CASSEVDHYNEQFF. The CDR3, as DNA: TGTGCCAGCAGTGAAGTGGATCACTACAATGAGCAGTTCTTC. The chain uses TRBV6-1 and TRBJ2-1; D uncertain. V lost 1 base and J 3 bases, leaving 7 bases between the germline ends. The CDR3 has 14 residues. The V gene's germline CDR1 is MNHNS and CDR2 SASEGT.